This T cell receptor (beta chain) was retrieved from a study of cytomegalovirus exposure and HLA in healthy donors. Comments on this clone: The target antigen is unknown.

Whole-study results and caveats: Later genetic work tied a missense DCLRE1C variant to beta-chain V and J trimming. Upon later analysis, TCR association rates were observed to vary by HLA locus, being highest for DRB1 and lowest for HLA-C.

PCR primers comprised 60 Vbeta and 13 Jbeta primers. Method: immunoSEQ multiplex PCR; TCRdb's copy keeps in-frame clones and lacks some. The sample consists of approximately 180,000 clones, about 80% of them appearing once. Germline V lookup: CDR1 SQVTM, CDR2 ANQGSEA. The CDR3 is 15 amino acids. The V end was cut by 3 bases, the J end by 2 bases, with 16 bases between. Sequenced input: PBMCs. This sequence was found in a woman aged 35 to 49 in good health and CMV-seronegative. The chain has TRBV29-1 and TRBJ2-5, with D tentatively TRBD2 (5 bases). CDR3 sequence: CSVETFGGSQETQYF. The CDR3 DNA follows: TGCAGCGTTGAGACTTTTGGCGGGTCTCAAGAGACCCAGTACTTC.